This T cell receptor (beta chain) was found in a study of graft-versus-host responses after intestinal transplantation. Study-level background: All recipients got anti-thymocyte globulin induction, then tacrolimus and steroids for roughly three years.

Assay: immunoSEQ multiplex PCR; the TCRdb copy retains only in-frame clones and omits some. Of roughly 60,000 clones listed, 90% to 95% are singletons. Study-level findings and limits: Early post-transplant HvG declines showed an association with peak circulating GvH clone levels. Graft-versus-host to host-versus-graft clonal ratios in allografts were high in patients with graft-donor T cell macrochimerism.

The CDR3 covers 16 residues. Germline lookup yields CDR1 SGHDT and CDR2 YYEEEE. V gave up 6 bases and J gave up 4 bases; unmatched junction bases: 10. Details on this clone: Its antigen is not known.

The material sequenced was PBMCs, taken about 4 months after intestinal transplantation. The rearrangement links TRBV5-6 to TRBJ2-2; 9 bases are a match to TRBD1. This sequence was found in a human patient who received an intestinal transplant, so some T cells may come from the graft donor. The CDR3 nucleotides read TGTGCCAGCATCCTGACAGGGGGATCGGGCACCGGGGAGCTGTTTTTT. Its translation is CASILTGGSGTGELFF.